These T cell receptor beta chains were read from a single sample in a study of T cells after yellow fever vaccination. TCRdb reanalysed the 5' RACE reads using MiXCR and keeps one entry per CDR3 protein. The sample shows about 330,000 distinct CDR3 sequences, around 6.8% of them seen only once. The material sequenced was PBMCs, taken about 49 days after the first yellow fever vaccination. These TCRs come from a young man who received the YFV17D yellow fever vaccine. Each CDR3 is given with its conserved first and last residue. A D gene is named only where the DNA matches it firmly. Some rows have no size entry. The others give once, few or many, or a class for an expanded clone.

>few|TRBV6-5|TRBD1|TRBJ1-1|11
TGTGCCAGCAGGAATAACAGGGGAGCTTTCTTT
CASRNNRGAFF
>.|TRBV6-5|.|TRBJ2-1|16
TGTGCCAGCAGTTACTCTGGGACGGGGGCCTACAATGAGCAGTTCTTC
CASSYSGTGAYNEQFF
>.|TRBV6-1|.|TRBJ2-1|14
TGTGCCAGCATCGGAGGGAGCTCCTACAATGAGCAGTTCTTC
CASIGGSSYNEQFF
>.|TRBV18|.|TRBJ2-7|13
TGTGCCAGCTCATCACCGACCGGCTACGAGCAGTACTTC
CASSSPTGYEQYF
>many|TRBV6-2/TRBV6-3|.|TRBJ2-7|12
TGTGCCAGCAGTTACGCCTGGGGCGAGCAGTACTTC
CASSYAWGEQYF
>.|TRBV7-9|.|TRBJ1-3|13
TGTGCCAGCCAGGGGACCGGTGGAAACACCATATATTTT
CASQGTGGNTIYF
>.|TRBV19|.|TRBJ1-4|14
TGTGCCAGTAGTATCGACAGGCGGAACGAAAAACTGTTTTTT
CASSIDRRNEKLFF
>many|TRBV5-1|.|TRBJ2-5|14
TGCGCCAGCAGCTTGGTGCCAGACGATGAGACCCAGTACTTC
CASSLVPDDETQYF
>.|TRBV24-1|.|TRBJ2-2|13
TGTGCCACCAGACGCCTCGCTGGCGGGGAGCTGTTTTTT
CATRRLAGGELFF
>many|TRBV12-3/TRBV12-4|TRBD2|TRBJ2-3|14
TGTGCCAGCAGCGCAAGCGGGGGGGAAAATACGCAGTATTTT
CASSASGGENTQYF
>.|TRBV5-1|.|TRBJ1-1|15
TGCGCCAGCAGCTTGGCCGGACAATCGAACACTGAAGCTTTCTTT
CASSLAGQSNTEAFF
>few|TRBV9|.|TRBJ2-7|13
TGTGCCAGCAGCGTAGGGTGGTACGACGAGCAGTACTTC
CASSVGWYDEQYF
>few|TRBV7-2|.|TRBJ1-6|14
TGTGCCAGCAGCTTTTCAGGGCAACTTTCACCCCTCCACTTT
CASSFSGQLSPLHF
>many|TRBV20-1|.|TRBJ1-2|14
TGCAGTGCTAGAGATCCGTTGAGTGGCTATGGCTACACCTTC
CSARDPLSGYGYTF
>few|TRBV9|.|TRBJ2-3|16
TGTGCCAGCAGCGTAGGAGACAGTACTAGCACAGATACGCAGTATTTT
CASSVGDSTSTDTQYF
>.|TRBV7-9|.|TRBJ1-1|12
TGTGCCAGCAGCTTAAAGGTCTCCGAAGCTTTCTTT
CASSLKVSEAFF
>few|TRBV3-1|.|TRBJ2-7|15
TGTGCCAGCACCCCGGGCGCGGGGAGCTCCTACGAGCAGTACTTC
CASTPGAGSSYEQYF
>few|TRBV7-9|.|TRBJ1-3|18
TGTGCCAGCAGCTTAGCGTGGCAGGCTTACGAATCTGGAAACACCATATATTTT
CASSLAWQAYESGNTIYF
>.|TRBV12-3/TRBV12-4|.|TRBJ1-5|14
TGTGCCAGCACTTCAGTTCCTAGCAATCAGCCCCAGCATTTT
CASTSVPSNQPQHF
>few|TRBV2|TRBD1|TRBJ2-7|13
TGTGCCAGCAGTGGGACAGGGATGAACGAGCAGTACTTC
CASSGTGMNEQYF
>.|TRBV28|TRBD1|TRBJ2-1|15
TGTGCCAGCAGACAAGGACAGGGTTCCTACAATGAGCAGTTCTTC
CASRQGQGSYNEQFF
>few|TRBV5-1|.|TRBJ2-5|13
TGCGCCAGCAGCCCTCAGGACCAAGAGACCCAGTACTTC
CASSPQDQETQYF
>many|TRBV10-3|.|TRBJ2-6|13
TGTGCCATGGGGGGCTCTGGGGCCAACGTCCTGACTTTC
CAMGGSGANVLTF
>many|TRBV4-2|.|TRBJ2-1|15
TGTGCCAGCAGCCAAGAGGGGGCCCCCTACAATGAGCAGTTCTTC
CASSQEGAPYNEQFF
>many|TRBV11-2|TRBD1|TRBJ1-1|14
TGTGCCAGCAGCCCAAGACAGGGGGAAACTGAAGCTTTCTTT
CASSPRQGETEAFF
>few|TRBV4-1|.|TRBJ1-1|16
TGCGCCAGCAGCCAGTACCCGGGACCGCTGAACACTGAAGCTTTCTTT
CASSQYPGPLNTEAFF
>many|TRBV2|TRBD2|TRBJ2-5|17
TGTGCCAGCAGTGAAGCGCGGTCTAGCGGGGTCGGAGAGACCCAGTACTTC
CASSEARSSGVGETQYF
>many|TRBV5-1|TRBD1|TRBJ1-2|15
TGCGCCAGCAGCTTTCTCGGACAGGGCCACTATGGCTACACCTTC
CASSFLGQGHYGYTF